Sequencing of this T cell receptor beta chain was carried out in a study of beta chain features in type 1 diabetes. Looked up from germline, CDR1 is SNHLY and CDR2 is FYNNEI. The V end was cut by 5 bases, the J end by 5 bases, with 4 bases between. This CDR3 is 11 amino acids long. This clone showed up just a few times. Isolated RNA was reverse transcribed in full, so expressed TCRB transcripts were sequenced. The assay was immunoSEQ multiplex PCR, and TCRdb's table has in-frame clones only and misses some. The sample has 300,000 to 400,000 clones; approximately 10% are singletons. The origin of this receptor is a woman aged 25 to 39 in good health. This chain joins TRBV2 and TRBJ2-1; D ambiguous. Sequencing was carried out using naive CD4+ T cells from blood. The CDR3 sequence: CASSLNNEQFF. For the CDR3, the DNA is TGTGCCAGCAGTTTAAACAATGAGCAGTTCTTC.